This T cell receptor beta chain was observed in a study of beta chain features in type 1 diabetes. CDR1 SGHTA and CDR2 FQGNSA come from the germline V gene. Trimming left V 3 bases short and J 3 bases short, with 12 bases between. The CDR3 totals 15 residues. The table lists this clone with a few counts. Reverse transcription of all isolated RNA meant that expressed TCRB transcripts were sequenced. Sequenced by immunoSEQ multiplex PCR; TCRdb stores in-frame clones only, minus some. The profile shows about 400,000 clones, over 9.5% of them singletons. Material for sequencing was naive CD4+ T cells from blood. The chain uses TRBV7-2 and TRBJ2-1, with a weak D call TRBD1 (6 bases). The receptor's source is a man aged 18 to 30 in good health. In nucleotides, the CDR3 is TGTGCCAGCAGCTTTCCCGGGACACACTACAATGAGCAGTTCTTC. Translating it yields CASSFPGTHYNEQFF.